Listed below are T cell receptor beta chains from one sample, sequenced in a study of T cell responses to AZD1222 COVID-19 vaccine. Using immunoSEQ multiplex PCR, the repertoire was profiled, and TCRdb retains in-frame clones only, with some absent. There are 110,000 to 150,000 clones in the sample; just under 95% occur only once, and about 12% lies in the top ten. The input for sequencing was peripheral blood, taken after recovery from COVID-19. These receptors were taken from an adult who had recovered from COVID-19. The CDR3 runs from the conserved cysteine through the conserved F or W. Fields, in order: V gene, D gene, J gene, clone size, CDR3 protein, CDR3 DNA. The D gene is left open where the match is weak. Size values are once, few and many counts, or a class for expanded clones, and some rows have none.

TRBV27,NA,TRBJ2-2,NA,CASGWGVHGPNGELFF,TGTGCCAGTGGATGGGGAGTCCACGGCCCTAATGGGGAGCTGTTTTTT
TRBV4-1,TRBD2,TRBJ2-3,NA,CASSQWTSPSTDTQYF,TGCGCCAGCAGCCAATGGACTAGCCCAAGCACAGATACGCAGTATTTT
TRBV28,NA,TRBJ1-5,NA,CASKRDPNQPQHF,TGTGCCAGCAAACGCGATCCGAACCAGCCCCAGCATTTT
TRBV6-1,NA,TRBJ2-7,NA,CASSETGTYEQYF,TGTGCCAGCAGTGAAACAGGGACCTACGAGCAGTACTTC
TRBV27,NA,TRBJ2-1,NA,CASSLYVWTDHDNEQFF,TGTGCCAGCAGTTTATACGTTTGGACAGACCACGACAATGAGCAGTTCTTC
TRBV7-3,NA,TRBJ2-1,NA,CASSSQPESNEQFF,TGTGCCAGCAGCTCCCAGCCGGAGTCCAATGAGCAGTTCTTC
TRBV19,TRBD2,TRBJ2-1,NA,CASSPSGLVIVYEQFF,TGTGCCAGTAGTCCCTCGGGACTAGTTATAGTTTATGAGCAGTTCTTC
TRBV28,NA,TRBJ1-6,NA,CASSIGGAGVNSPLHF,TGTGCCAGCAGCATCGGGGGCGCGGGGGTGAATTCACCCCTCCACTTT
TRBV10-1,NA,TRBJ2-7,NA,CASGRSSYEQYF,TGCGCCAGCGGGAGGTCCTCCTACGAGCAGTACTTC
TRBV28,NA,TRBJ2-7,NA,CASSLSGWREQLYF,TGTGCCAGCAGTTTATCTGGGTGGAGGGAGCAGCTGTACTTC
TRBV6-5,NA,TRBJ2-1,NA,CASSLIFYNEQFF,TGTGCCAGCAGCTTAATTTTTTACAATGAGCAGTTCTTC
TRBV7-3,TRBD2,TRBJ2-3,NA,CASSLGAGVGTDTQYF,TGTGCCAGCAGCTTAGGAGCGGGAGTGGGCACAGATACGCAGTATTTT
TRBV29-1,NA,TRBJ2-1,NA,CSVEVAATGLNEQFF,TGCAGCGTTGAAGTCGCCGCGACAGGACTCAATGAGCAGTTCTTC
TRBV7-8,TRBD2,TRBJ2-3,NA,CASSVKRGAADTQYF,TGTGCCAGCAGCGTCAAGCGGGGCGCGGCAGATACGCAGTATTTT
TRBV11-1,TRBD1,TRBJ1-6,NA,CASSPGQGNSPLHF,TGCGCCAGCAGCCCGGGACAGGGGAATTCACCCCTCCACTTT
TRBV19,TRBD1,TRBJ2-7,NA,CASMVRDRGQTYEQYF,TGTGCCAGTATGGTTCGGGACAGGGGGCAGACCTACGAGCAGTACTTC
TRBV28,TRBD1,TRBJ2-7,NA,CASRNTLGGAAYEQYF,TGTGCCAGCAGGAACACCTTAGGGGGCGCGGCCTACGAGCAGTACTTC
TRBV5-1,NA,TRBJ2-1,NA,CASSLAGIRRDEQFF,TGCGCCAGCAGCTTGGCCGGAATCCGGCGAGATGAGCAGTTCTTC
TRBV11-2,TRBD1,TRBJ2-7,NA,CASSQRRDRAAYEQYF,TGTGCCAGCAGCCAGAGACGGGACAGGGCAGCCTACGAGCAGTACTTC
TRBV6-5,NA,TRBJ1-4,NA,CASSYVSGSDEKLFF,TGTGCCAGCAGTTACGTGTCAGGATCGGATGAAAAACTGTTTTTT
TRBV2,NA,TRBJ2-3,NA,CASSDGRKGGTDTQYF,TGTGCCAGCAGTGATGGGCGGAAGGGGGGCACAGATACGCAGTATTTT
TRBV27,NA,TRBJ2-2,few,CATSPRLSNTGELFF,TGTGCCACCAGTCCCCGGCTTTCGAACACCGGGGAGCTGTTTTTT
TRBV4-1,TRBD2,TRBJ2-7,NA,CASSQSASGTTYEQYF,TGCGCCAGCAGCCAGTCCGCTAGCGGGACGACCTACGAGCAGTACTTC
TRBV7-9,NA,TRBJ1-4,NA,CASSLNLGDNEKLFF,TGTGCCAGCAGCCTGAACCTCGGGGATAATGAAAAACTGTTTTTT
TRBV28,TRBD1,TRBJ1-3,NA,CASSFEGQGSHSGNTIYF,TGTGCCAGCAGTTTCGAAGGACAGGGGTCCCACTCTGGAAACACCATATATTTT
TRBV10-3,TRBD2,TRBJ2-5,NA,CAISEGFLTSGQETQYF,TGTGCCATCAGTGAAGGATTCCTGACTAGCGGGCAAGAGACCCAGTACTTC
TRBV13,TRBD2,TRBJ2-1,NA,CASSLEASGRYNEQFF,TGTGCCAGCAGCTTAGAGGCTAGCGGGAGGTACAATGAGCAGTTCTTC
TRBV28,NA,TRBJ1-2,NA,CASSLVNYGSYTF,TGTGCCAGCAGTTTGGTGAACTATGGTAGCTACACCTTC
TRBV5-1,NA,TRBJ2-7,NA,CASSLGTRLGEQYF,TGCGCCAGCAGCTTAGGAACCCGGTTGGGCGAGCAGTACTTC
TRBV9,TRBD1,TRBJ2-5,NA,CASSVEARGQETQYF,TGTGCCAGCAGCGTAGAGGCCAGGGGGCAAGAGACCCAGTACTTC
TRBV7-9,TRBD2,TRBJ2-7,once,CASSPPGGVRYEQYF,TGTGCCAGCAGTCCCCCGGGGGGAGTACGGTACGAGCAGTACTTC
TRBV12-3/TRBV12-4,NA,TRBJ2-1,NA,CASTQAHEQFF,TGTGCCAGCACACAAGCCCATGAGCAGTTCTTC
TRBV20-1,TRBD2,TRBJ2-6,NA,CSASKLAGGPKVRGANVLTF,TGCAGTGCTAGTAAACTAGCGGGAGGGCCCAAAGTGAGAGGGGCCAACGTCCTGACTTTC
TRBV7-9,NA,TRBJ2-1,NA,CASSLGRDSYNEQFF,TGTGCCAGCAGCTTAGGTAGAGACTCCTACAATGAGCAGTTCTTC
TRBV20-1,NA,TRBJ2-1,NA,CSALGNEQFF,TGCAGTGCTCTAGGGAATGAGCAGTTCTTC
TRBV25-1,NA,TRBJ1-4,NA,CASSEALINEKLFF,TGTGCCAGCAGTGAAGCTCTGATTAATGAAAAACTGTTTTTT
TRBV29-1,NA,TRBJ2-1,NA,CSPELERQNEQFF,TGCAGCCCCGAACTTGAAAGGCAGAATGAGCAGTTCTTC
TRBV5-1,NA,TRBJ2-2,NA,CASSRDIANTGELFF,TGCGCCAGCAGCAGGGACATCGCGAACACCGGGGAGCTGTTTTTT
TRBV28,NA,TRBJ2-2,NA,CASRSEGTGELFF,TGTGCCAGCCGGTCTGAGGGCACCGGGGAGCTGTTTTTT
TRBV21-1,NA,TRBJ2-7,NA,CASSKYYGTGFYEQYF,TGTGCCAGCAGCAAATATTACGGGACAGGGTTCTACGAGCAGTACTTC
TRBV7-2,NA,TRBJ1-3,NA,CASSLVETSGNTIYF,TGTGCCAGCAGCTTAGTGGAGACCTCTGGAAACACCATATATTTT
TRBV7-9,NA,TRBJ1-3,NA,CASSRGPAGNTIYF,TGTGCCAGCAGCCGAGGGCCGGCTGGAAACACCATATATTTT
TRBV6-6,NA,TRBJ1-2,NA,CASTNYGGGGYTF,TGTGCCAGCACTAACTACGGGGGGGGAGGCTACACCTTC
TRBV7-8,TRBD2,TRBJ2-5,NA,CASSLGGLKTQYF,TGTGCCAGCAGCTTAGGGGGACTAAAGACCCAGTACTTC
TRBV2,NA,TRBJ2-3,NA,CASSEWVGGADTQYF,TGTGCCAGCAGTGAATGGGTTGGCGGCGCAGATACGCAGTATTTT
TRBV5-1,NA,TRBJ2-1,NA,CASSLALGPSSYNEQFF,TGCGCCAGCAGCTTGGCCCTAGGACCTAGCTCCTACAATGAGCAGTTCTTC
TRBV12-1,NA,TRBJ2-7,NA,CASSSTRLVARTYEQYF,TGTGCCAGCAGCTCCACGAGGTTGGTAGCGCGAACCTACGAGCAGTACTTC
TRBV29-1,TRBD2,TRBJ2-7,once,CSVGWTSGSDEQYF,TGCAGCGTTGGTTGGACTAGCGGGAGCGACGAGCAGTACTTC
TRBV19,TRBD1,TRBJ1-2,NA,CASSSDREYGYTF,TGTGCCAGTAGTTCGGACAGGGAGTATGGCTACACCTTC
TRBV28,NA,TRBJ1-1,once,CASSFPRTEAFF,TGTGCCAGCAGTTTCCCGAGGACTGAAGCTTTCTTT
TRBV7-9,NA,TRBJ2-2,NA,CASSLGEGELFF,TGTGCCAGCAGCTTAGGAGAGGGGGAGCTGTTTTTT
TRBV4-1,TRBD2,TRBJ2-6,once,CASSQDRGAGANVLTF,TGCGCCAGCAGCCAAGATCGGGGGGCTGGGGCCAACGTCCTGACTTTC
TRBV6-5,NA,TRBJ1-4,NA,CATARSFNEKLFF,TGTGCTACAGCAAGGAGCTTTAATGAAAAACTGTTTTTT
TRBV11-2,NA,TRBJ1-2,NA,CASSPVPGSLAGYTF,TGTGCCAGCAGCCCAGTACCGGGGTCCCTAGCTGGGTACACCTTC
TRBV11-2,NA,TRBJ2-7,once,CASSVTPQPPYEQYF,TGTGCCAGCAGCGTTACCCCCCAGCCCCCTTACGAGCAGTACTTC